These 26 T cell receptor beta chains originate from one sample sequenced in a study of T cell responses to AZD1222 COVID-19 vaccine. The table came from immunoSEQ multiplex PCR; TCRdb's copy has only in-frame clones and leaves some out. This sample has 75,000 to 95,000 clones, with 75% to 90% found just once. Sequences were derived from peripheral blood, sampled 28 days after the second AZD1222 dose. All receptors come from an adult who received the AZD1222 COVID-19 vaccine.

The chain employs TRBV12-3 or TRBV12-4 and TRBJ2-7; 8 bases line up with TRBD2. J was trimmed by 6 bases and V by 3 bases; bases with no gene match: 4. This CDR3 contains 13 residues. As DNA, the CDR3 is TGTGCCAGCAGTTTCCGGGAGGGAGGCGAGCAGTACTTC. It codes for CASSFREGGEQYF.

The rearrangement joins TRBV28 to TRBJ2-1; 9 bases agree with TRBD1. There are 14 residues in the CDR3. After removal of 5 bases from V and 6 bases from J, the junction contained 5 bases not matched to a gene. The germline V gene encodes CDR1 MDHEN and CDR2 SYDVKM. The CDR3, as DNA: TGTGCCAGCAGTCCGCCGGGACAGGGCAATGAGCAGTTCTTC. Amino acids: CASSPPGQGNEQFF.

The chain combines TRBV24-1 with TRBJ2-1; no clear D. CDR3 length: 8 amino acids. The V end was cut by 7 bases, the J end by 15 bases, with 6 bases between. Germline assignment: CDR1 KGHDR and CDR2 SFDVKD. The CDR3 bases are TGTGCCACCAGGGCCACGTTCTTC. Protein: CATRATFF.

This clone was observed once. CDR3 nucleotides: TGCGCCAGCAGAGCTAGCGGGAGGGCCCGCGAGACCCAGTACTTC. As protein: CASRASGRARETQYF. This chain uses TRBV10-2 with TRBJ2-5; 12 nucleotides agree with TRBD2. Germline V gives CDR1 WSHSY, CDR2 SAAADI. After removal of 6 bases from V and 5 bases from J, the junction contained 7 bases not matched to a gene. The CDR3 length is 15 residues.

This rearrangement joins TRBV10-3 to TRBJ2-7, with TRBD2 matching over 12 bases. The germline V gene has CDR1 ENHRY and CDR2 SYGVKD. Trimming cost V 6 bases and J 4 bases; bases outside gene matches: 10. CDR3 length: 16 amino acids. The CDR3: CAIRASGGDILYEQYF. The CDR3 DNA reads TGTGCCATCAGGGCTAGCGGGGGGGACATACTTTACGAGCAGTACTTC.

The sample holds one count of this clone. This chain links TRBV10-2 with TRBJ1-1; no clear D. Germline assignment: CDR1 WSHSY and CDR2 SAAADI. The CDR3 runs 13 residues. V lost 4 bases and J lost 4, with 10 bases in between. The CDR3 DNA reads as TGCGCCAGCAGTGGAAACGAAGGCACTGAAGCTTTCTTT. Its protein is CASSGNEGTEAFF.

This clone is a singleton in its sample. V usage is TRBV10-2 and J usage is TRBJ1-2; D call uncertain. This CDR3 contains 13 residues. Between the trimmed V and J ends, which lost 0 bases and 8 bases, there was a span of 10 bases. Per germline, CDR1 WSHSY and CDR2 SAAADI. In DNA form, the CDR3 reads TGCGCCAGCAGTGAGTCCGGCTTTCGAGGCTACACCTTC. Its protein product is CASSESGFRGYTF.

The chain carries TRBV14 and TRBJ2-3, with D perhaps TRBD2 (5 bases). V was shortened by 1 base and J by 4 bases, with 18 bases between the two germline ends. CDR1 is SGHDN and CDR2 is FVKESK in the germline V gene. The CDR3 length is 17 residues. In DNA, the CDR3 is TGTGCCAGCAGCCAAGGGTCCGGCAGAGGGCGTGCAGATACGCAGTATTTT. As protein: CASSQGSGRGRADTQYF.

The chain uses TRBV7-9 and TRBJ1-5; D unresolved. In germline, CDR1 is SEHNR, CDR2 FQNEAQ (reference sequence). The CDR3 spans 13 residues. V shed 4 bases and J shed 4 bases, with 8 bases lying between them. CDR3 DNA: TGTGCCAGCAGCTCGTCAACGAATCAGCCCCAGCATTTT. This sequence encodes CASSSSTNQPQHF.

DNA for the CDR3: TGTGCCAGCAGCGTAGCTACTGTGGCTAGCGGGAGCAGCTATGAGCAGTTCTTC. This sequence encodes CASSVATVASGSSYEQFF. The chain couples TRBV9 to TRBJ2-1, with TRBD2 matching 10 bases. Germline assignment: CDR1 SGDLS and CDR2 YYNGEE. V lost 0 bases and J lost 8; bases outside the gene matches: 14. CDR3 length: 18 residues. Full variable domain (remainder filled in from reference TRBV9 and TRBJ2-1): DSGVTQTPKHLITATGQRVTLRCSPRSGDLSVYWYQQSLDQGLQFLIQYYNGEERAKGNILERFSAQQFPDLHSELNLSSLELGDSALYFCASSVATVASGSSYEQFFGPGTRLTVL.

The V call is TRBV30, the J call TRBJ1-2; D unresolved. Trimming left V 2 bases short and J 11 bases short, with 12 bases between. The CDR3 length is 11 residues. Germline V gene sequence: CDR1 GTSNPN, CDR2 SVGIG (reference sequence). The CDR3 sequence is CAWSSPQVYTF. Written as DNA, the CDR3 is TGTGCCTGGAGTTCACCCCAGGTATACACCTTC.

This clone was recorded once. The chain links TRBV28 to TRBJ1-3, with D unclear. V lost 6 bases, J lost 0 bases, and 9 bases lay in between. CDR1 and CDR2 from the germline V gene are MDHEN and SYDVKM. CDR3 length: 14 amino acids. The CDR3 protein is CASRLVSSGNTIYF. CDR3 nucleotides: TGTGCCAGCAGGCTAGTTAGCTCTGGAAACACCATATATTTT.

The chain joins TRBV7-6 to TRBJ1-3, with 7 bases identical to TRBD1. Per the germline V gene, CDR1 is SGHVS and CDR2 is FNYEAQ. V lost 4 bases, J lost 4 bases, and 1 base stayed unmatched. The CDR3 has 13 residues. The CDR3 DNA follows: TGTGCCAGCAGCTCAGGGGGGGGAAACACCATATATTTT. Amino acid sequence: CASSSGGGNTIYF.

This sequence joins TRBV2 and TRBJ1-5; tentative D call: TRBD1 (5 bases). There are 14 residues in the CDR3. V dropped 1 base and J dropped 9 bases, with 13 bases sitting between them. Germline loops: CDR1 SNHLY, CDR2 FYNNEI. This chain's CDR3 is CASSEDWAGGPQHF. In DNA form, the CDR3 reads TGTGCCAGCAGTGAAGATTGGGCCGGGGGGCCCCAGCATTTT. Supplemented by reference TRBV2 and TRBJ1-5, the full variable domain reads EPEVTQTPSHQVTQMGQEVILRCVPISNHLYFYWYRQILGQKVEFLVSFYNNEISEKSEIFDDQFSVERPDGSNFTLKIRSTKLEDSAMYFCASSEDWAGGPQHFGDGTRLSIL.

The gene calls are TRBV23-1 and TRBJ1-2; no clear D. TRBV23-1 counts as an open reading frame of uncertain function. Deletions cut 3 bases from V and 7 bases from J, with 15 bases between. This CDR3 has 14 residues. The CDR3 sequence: CASSHPLTASGYTF. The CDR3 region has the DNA TGCGCCAGCAGTCACCCCCTTACCGCTTCTGGCTACACCTTC.

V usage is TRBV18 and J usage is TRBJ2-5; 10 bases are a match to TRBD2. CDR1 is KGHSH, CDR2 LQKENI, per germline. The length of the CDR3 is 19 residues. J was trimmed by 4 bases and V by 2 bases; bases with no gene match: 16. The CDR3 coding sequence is TGTGCCAGCTCACCAGAACGCCTAGCGGGAGTGGTTGAGCGAGAGACCCAGTACTTC. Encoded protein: CASSPERLAGVVERETQYF.

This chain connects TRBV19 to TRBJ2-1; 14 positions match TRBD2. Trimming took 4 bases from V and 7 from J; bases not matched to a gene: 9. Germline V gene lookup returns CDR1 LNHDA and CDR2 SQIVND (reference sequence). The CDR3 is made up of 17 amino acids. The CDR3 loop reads CASSNLTSGRVGNEQFF. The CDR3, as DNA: TGTGCCAGTAGTAACCTGACTAGCGGGAGGGTAGGAAATGAGCAGTTCTTC.

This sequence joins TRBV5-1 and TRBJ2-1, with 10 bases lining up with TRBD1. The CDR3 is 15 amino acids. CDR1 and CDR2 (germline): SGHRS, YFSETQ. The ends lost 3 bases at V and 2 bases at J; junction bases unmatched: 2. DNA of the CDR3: TGCGCCAGCAGCTCCGGGACAGGGGCCTACAATGAGCAGTTCTTC. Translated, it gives CASSSGTGAYNEQFF.

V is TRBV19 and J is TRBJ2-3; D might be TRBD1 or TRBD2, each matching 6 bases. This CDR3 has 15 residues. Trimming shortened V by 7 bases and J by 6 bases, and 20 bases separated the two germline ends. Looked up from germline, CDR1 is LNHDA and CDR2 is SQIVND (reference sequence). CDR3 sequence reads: CASNTPGGPGDTQYF. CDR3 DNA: TGTGCCAGTAACACTCCTGGGGGGCCCGGGGATACGCAGTATTTT.

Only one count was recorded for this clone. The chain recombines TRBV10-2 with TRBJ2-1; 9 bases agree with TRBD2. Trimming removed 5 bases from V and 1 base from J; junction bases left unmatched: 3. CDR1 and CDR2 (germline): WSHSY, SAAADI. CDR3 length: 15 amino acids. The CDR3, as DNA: TGCGCCAGCAGTCCCCTAGCGGGGTCCTACAATGAGCAGTTCTTC. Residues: CASSPLAGSYNEQFF.

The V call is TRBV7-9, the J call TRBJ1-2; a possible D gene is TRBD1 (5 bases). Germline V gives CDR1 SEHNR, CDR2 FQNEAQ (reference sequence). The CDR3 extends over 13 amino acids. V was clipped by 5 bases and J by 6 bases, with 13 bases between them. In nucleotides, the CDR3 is TGTGCCAGCAGCCTAACGGGGCCTCATGGCTACACCTTC. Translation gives CASSLTGPHGYTF.

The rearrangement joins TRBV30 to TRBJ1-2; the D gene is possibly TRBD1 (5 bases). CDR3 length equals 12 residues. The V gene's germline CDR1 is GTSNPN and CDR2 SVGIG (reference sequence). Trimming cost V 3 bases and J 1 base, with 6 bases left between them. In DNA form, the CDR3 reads TGTGCCTGGAGAGGACATAACTATGGCTACACCTTC. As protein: CAWRGHNYGYTF.

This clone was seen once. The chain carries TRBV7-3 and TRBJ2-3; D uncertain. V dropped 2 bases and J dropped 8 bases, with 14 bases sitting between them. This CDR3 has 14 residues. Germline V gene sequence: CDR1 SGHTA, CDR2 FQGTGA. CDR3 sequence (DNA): TGTGCCAGCAGCTTAGGGCAGCGAAGGGCTACGCAGTATTTT. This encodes CASSLGQRRATQYF.

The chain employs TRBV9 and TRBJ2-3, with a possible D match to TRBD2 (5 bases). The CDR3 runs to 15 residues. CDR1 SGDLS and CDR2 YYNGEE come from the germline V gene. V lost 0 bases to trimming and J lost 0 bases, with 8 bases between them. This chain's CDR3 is CASSVVGGSTDTQYF. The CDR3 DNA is TGTGCCAGCAGCGTAGTCGGCGGGAGCACAGATACGCAGTATTTT.

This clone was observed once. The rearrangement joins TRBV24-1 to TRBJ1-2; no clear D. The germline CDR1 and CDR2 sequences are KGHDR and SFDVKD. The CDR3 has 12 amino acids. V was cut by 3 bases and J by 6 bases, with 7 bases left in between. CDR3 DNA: TGTGCCACCAGTGATGGGAGCCATGGCTACACCTTC. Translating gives CATSDGSHGYTF.

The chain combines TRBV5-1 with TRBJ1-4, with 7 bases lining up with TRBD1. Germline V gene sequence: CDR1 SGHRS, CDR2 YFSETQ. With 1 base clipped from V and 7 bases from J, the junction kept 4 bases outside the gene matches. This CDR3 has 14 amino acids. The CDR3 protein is CASSLTGAGEKLFF. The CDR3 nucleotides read TGCGCCAGCAGCTTGACAGGGGCGGGTGAAAAACTGTTTTTT.